This TCR beta chain originates from a study of a mutant IDH1 vaccine in newly diagnosed glioma (dated by TCRdb to the early 2020s). For context, the study as a whole: Patients received eight vaccinations in weeks 1, 3, 5, 7, 11, 15, 19 and 23, corresponding to visits V03 through V10. Vaccination was initiated 4-6 weeks after radiotherapy alone, or concurrently with temozolomide cycles in the chemotherapy-containing groups. Of the approximately 34 patients who were treated, around 62% were male and approximately 40% were female, and the mean age was around 40 years. Before enrollment, most patients had been given radiochemotherapy with temozolomide as standard therapy, while the rest had received either radiotherapy alone or temozolomide alone. Peripheral blood was drawn at six visits: V03 (baseline), V05, V07, V10, V12 and V13. For exploratory analyses, longitudinal TCRB deep sequencing was carried out in 25 treated patients wherever samples were available. The paper as a whole reports these results and caveats: Immune responses induced by the vaccine were seen in over 80% of patients across multiple MHC alleles. Changes in the top peripheral T cell clonotypes picked up by TCRB sequencing did not appear to be linked to pseudoprogression. PBMC samples for TCRB deep sequencing were selected based on availability. According to the authors, sample limitations meant that analyses of patient blood samples could not be reproduced.

The time point label for this specimen denotes: week 5, during vaccination. Each vaccine dose was 300 ug of a 20-mer mutant IDH1 peptide in Montanide, given subcutaneously with topical imiquimod. All donors had newly diagnosed IDH1-mutant astrocytomas of WHO grade 3 or 4 that showed loss of nuclear ATRX. The samples were drawn from NOA16, a multicentre, single-arm, open-label phase I trial in Germany that tested a mutant IDH1 peptide vaccine in humans for the first time. Genomic DNA for TCRB sequencing was isolated from EDTA blood with the DNeasy Blood and Tissue Kit. Libraries came from the immunoSEQ multiplex PCR assay. The hsTCRB Kit was used according to the manufacturer's protocol to amplify rearranged TCR beta chain sequences. TCRB libraries were sequenced on an Illumina MiSeq. The original methods were these. The kit vendor's proprietary platform handled demultiplexing, trimming and gene mapping. In TCRdb, the immuneACCESS table is reduced to in-frame sequences with V and J assigned. These tables do not hold every clone; where another copy was compared, an unresolved V gene accounts for under half, and the others remain unexplained. V, J and clone size were drawn from that table, and D and trimming were deduced from the DNA. Present in this sample are tens of thousands of clones, around 80% of which were seen just once. Around 7.2% of the sample goes to the ten largest clones.

CDR1 SGDLS and CDR2 YYNGEE were looked up in the germline V gene. The CDR3 has 14 amino acids, counting the end cysteine and phenylalanine. Only the CDR3 region is kept as DNA, spanning 42 bases read in frame from base 1. V drops 5 bases and J drops 5 bases, leaving 13 bases in between. This clone has a handful of counts. Its antigen specificity is not known. No base quality information exists; no much larger clone differs at one position. This material consisted of PBMCs, taken from a glioma patient whose treatment included an IDH1 peptide vaccine. The receptor's source is a man aged 35-49 years with glioma. Some clones in this sample may be carry-over from other donors' samples. Recombination connected TRBV9 to TRBJ1-4; the D gene assignment is ambiguous. The bases are TGTGCCAGCAGTCCGAATTGGGGAAATGAAAAACTGTTTTTT. Its translation is CASSPNWGNEKLFF.